The rows below give T cell receptor beta chains drawn from one sample of a study of blood T cell repertoires in COVID-19. Method: immunoSEQ multiplex PCR; TCRdb's copy keeps in-frame clones and lacks some. This table has about 230,000 clones, roughly 80% appearing once. Sequenced material: peripheral blood. The receptors derive from a woman between 70 and 85 years old with active or convalescent COVID-19. Each CDR3 is given with its conserved first and last residue. A D gene is named only where the DNA matches it firmly. Rows give clone size only sometimes, using once, few, many, or a class for an expanded clone.

abundance	j_gene	d_gene	v_gene	CDR3aa	CDR3nt
.	TRBJ1-1	TRBD1	TRBV5-4	CASSLVGTGPVEAFF	TGTGCCAGCAGCTTGGTAGGGACAGGCCCAGTCGAGGCTTTCTTT
.	TRBJ2-3	TRBD2	TRBV10-3	CATSLLTSASTDTQYF	TGTGCCACCTCACTCCTGACTAGCGCCTCCACAGATACGCAGTATTTT
.	TRBJ1-5	.	TRBV7-2	CASSHGQRNQPQHF	TGTGCCAGCAGCCACGGACAGCGCAATCAGCCCCAGCATTTT
.	TRBJ2-7	TRBD1	TRBV29-1	CSATDEGQGANEQYF	TGCAGCGCCACGGATGAGGGACAGGGGGCGAACGAGCAGTACTTC
.	TRBJ2-6	.	TRBV29-1	CSVPQGAGANVLTF	TGCAGCGTCCCACAGGGTGCTGGGGCCAACGTCCTGACTTTC
.	TRBJ1-1	.	TRBV5-1	CASSPGGGANTEAFF	TGCGCCAGCAGCCCCGGAGGCGGTGCTAACACTGAAGCTTTCTTT
.	TRBJ2-7	TRBD1	TRBV5-1	CASSLAGTGGYEQYF	TGCGCCAGCAGCTTGGCCGGGACAGGGGGCTACGAGCAGTACTTC
.	TRBJ2-4	TRBD2	TRBV18	CASLSGTSGRGYLRNF	TGTGCCAGCTTATCCGGGACTAGCGGGAGGGGGTACCTTCGGAACTTC
.	TRBJ1-4	TRBD1	TRBV10-3	CAISSGTVNEKLFF	TGTGCCATCAGTTCCGGGACAGTTAATGAAAAACTGTTTTTT
many	TRBJ1-1	TRBD1	TRBV7-2	CASRLATGTGGAFF	TGTGCCAGCAGACTGGCGACAGGGACCGGGGGAGCTTTCTTT
.	TRBJ2-5	TRBD2	TRBV7-2	CASSLGSLLAGNRETQYF	TGTGCCAGCAGCTTAGGGTCCCTACTAGCGGGGAATAGGGAGACCCAGTACTTC
.	TRBJ1-2	.	TRBV7-2	CASSLEGHPYGYTF	TGTGCCAGCAGCTTAGAAGGACACCCCTATGGCTACACCTTC
.	TRBJ1-6	.	TRBV7-2	CASSFYSGSPLHF	TGTGCCAGCAGCTTTTACTCTGGTTCACCCCTCCACTTT
.	TRBJ2-7	TRBD1	TRBV5-1	CATRGTALSLEQYF	TGCGCCACCCGAGGGACAGCTTTGTCTCTCGAGCAGTACTTC
.	TRBJ1-2	.	TRBV2	CASSPLSVNYGYTF	TGTGCCAGCAGTCCCCTCTCCGTTAACTATGGCTACACCTTC
once	TRBJ2-1	.	TRBV5-5	CASSFSGGATSGYNEQFF	TGTGCCAGCAGCTTTTCAGGGGGCGCGACTAGCGGCTACAATGAGCAGTTCTTC
.	TRBJ1-2	.	TRBV14	CASSLFRTNYGYTF	TGTGCCAGCAGCCTCTTCAGGACTAACTATGGCTACACCTTC
.	TRBJ2-1	.	TRBV7-9	CASSGTAPSYNEQFF	TGTGCCAGCAGCGGAACAGCTCCGTCCTACAATGAGCAGTTCTTC
.	TRBJ2-7	TRBD2	TRBV7-9	CASSLNGGSYEQYF	TGTGCCAGCAGCTTAAACGGGGGGAGCTACGAGCAGTACTTC
.	TRBJ1-1	.	TRBV9	CASSPGVGDTEAFF	TGTGCCAGCAGCCCGGGGGTAGGTGACACTGAAGCTTTCTTT
.	TRBJ2-3	TRBD2	TRBV5-1	CASSLVFGGTDTQYF	TGCGCCAGCAGCTTGGTGTTCGGGGGGACAGATACGCAGTATTTT
.	TRBJ1-4	TRBD1	TRBV30	CAWSARGLPNEKLFF	TGTGCCTGGAGTGCAAGGGGGCTACCTAATGAAAAACTGTTTTTT
.	TRBJ2-7	TRBD1	TRBV28	CASSFDRDSYEQYF	TGTGCCAGCAGTTTCGACAGGGACTCCTACGAGCAGTACTTC
.	TRBJ1-2	TRBD1	TRBV3-1/TRBV3-2	CASSLGTGGYGYTF	TGTGCCAGCAGCCTGGGGACAGGGGGCTATGGCTACACCTTC
.	TRBJ2-7	.	TRBV6-7	CASPLPKLNRVEASYEQYF	TGTGCCAGCCCCCTCCCGAAACTTAACAGGGTCGAGGCCTCCTACGAGCAGTACTTC
.	TRBJ2-3	.	TRBV5-4	CASRLMGTPLGGGSTDTQYF	TGTGCCAGCCGATTGATGGGGACCCCGCTGGGGGGGGGCTCCACAGATACGCAGTATTTT
.	TRBJ2-7	.	TRBV10-2	CASSEFRAGTGPYEQYF	TGCGCCAGCAGTGAGTTCCGAGCGGGGACAGGTCCCTACGAGCAGTACTTC
.	TRBJ2-6	.	TRBV2	CASRFGNSGANVLTF	TGTGCCAGCAGGTTCGGGAACTCTGGGGCCAACGTCCTGACTTTC
.	TRBJ1-2	.	TRBV7-3	CASSEGLAYGYTF	TGTGCCAGCTCGGAGGGCTTGGCCTATGGCTACACCTTC
.	TRBJ2-2	.	TRBV18	CASSPNSGLQLPGELFF	TGTGCCAGCTCACCAAACTCGGGACTCCAGCTGCCCGGGGAGCTGTTTTTT
.	TRBJ2-7	TRBD2	TRBV5-1	CASRVSGGTYEQYF	TGCGCCAGCAGGGTTAGCGGGGGTACCTACGAGCAGTACTTC
.	TRBJ1-6	.	TRBV12-3/TRBV12-4	CASTPREGSPLHF	TGTGCCAGCACCCCGAGGGAGGGGTCACCCCTCCACTTT
once	TRBJ2-5	.	TRBV28	CASRAPRRRQETQYF	TGTGCCAGCAGAGCACCCCGCCGAAGACAAGAGACCCAGTACTTC
.	TRBJ1-2	.	TRBV19	CASSTPGQFWGYTF	TGTGCCAGTAGTACCCCCGGACAGTTTTGGGGCTACACCTTC
.	TRBJ2-5	.	TRBV5-1	CASSLPLGGEETQYF	TGCGCCAGCAGCCTGCCCCTAGGGGGGGAAGAGACCCAGTACTTC
.	TRBJ1-4	TRBD1	TRBV5-4	CASSVGTGAGEKLFF	TGTGCCAGCAGCGTCGGGACAGGGGCCGGGGAAAAACTGTTTTTT
.	TRBJ1-1	TRBD1	TRBV5-6	CASSLGTLQGRNTEAFF	TGTGCCAGCAGCTTGGGAACTCTACAGGGGAGGAACACTGAAGCTTTCTTT
once	TRBJ1-5	TRBD1	TRBV6-2/TRBV6-3	CASSSDRGHVGQPQHF	TGTGCCAGCAGTTCGGACAGGGGGCATGTTGGTCAGCCCCAGCATTTT
.	TRBJ1-5	TRBD1	TRBV7-8	CASSSAPNTGGREPQHF	TGTGCCAGCAGCTCCGCACCAAATACAGGGGGGAGAGAGCCCCAGCATTTT
.	TRBJ1-1	TRBD1	TRBV18	CASSPQGGQLNTEAFF	TGTGCCAGCTCACCACAAGGGGGACAGCTGAACACTGAAGCTTTCTTT
.	TRBJ1-3	.	TRBV7-9	CASSRPGVSGNTIYF	TGTGCCAGCAGCCGGCCGGGGGTCTCTGGAAACACCATATATTTT
.	TRBJ1-2	TRBD1	TRBV5-1	CASSTDRAGYTF	TGCGCCAGCAGCACGGACAGGGCTGGCTACACCTTC
.	TRBJ1-2	.	TRBV5-6	CASSLTQSPNYGYTF	TGTGCCAGCAGCTTGACACAGAGCCCAAACTATGGCTACACCTTC
.	TRBJ2-2	TRBD2	TRBV6-2/TRBV6-3	CASSPAGIGELFF	TGTGCCAGCAGCCCAGCGGGGATCGGGGAGCTGTTTTTT
.	TRBJ1-2	TRBD1	TRBV6-5	CASSYGTGGEVYGYTF	TGTGCCAGCAGTTACGGGACAGGGGGCGAGGTCTATGGCTACACCTTC
.	TRBJ2-2	.	TRBV5-1	CASSLESGWRTGELFF	TGCGCCAGCAGCTTGGAGTCAGGGTGGAGAACCGGGGAGCTGTTTTTT
.	TRBJ1-1	.	TRBV12-3/TRBV12-4	CASSFLETEAFF	TGTGCCAGCAGTTTCTTAGAGACTGAAGCTTTCTTT
.	TRBJ2-6	TRBD1	TRBV5-1	CASSREPGQGWGNSGANVLTF	TGCGCCAGCAGCCGCGAACCGGGACAGGGGTGGGGAAACTCTGGGGCCAACGTCCTGACTTTC
.	TRBJ2-6	.	TRBV10-3	CATQAGPGANVLTF	TGTGCCACCCAGGCCGGCCCTGGGGCCAACGTCCTGACTTTC
.	TRBJ2-3	.	TRBV7-9	CASSLGTTDSTDTQYF	TGTGCCAGCAGCTTAGGGACGACAGATAGCACAGATACGCAGTATTTT
.	TRBJ2-5	.	TRBV19	CASSIGANQETQYF	TGTGCCAGTAGTATAGGGGCTAACCAAGAGACCCAGTACTTC